These T cell receptor beta chains were read from a single sample in a study of chemoradiotherapy in HPV16-positive cancers. The repertoire was sequenced with immunoSEQ multiplex PCR; TCRdb's copy has only in-frame clones and lacks some. The sample lists roughly 24,000 clones, around 90% occurring once. The source material was blood, sampled from a patient who underwent chemoradiotherapy. The receptors shown here come from a human donor with HPV-associated anogenital cancer. The CDR3 runs from the conserved cysteine through the conserved F or W. The order of the fields is V gene, clone size, D gene, J gene, CDR3 DNA, CDR3 protein. D genes are given only for firm matches. Size is omitted from some rows. Given values are once, few, many or a class for expanded clones.

TRBV5-1	NA	NA	TRBJ1-6	TGCGCCAGCAGCTTGAGGGATTTTAAGGGTTCACCCCTCCACTTT	CASSLRDFKGSPLHF
TRBV7-2	NA	NA	TRBJ1-5	TGTGCCAGCAGCTTATCGGGGGCCGCCACCAATCAGCCCCAGCATTTT	CASSLSGAATNQPQHF
TRBV5-1	few	NA	TRBJ1-5	TGCGCCAGCAGCTGGACCGTGGGTCAGCCCCAGCATTTT	CASSWTVGQPQHF
TRBV6-1	NA	NA	TRBJ1-5	TGTGCCAGCAGTGCTGGTCGGAACCCCAATCAGCCCCAGCATTTT	CASSAGRNPNQPQHF
TRBV25-1	NA	TRBD1	TRBJ2-2	TGTGCCAGTCAAAACACCGGGACAGGGGCGATGTTTTTT	CASQNTGTGAMFF
TRBV7-9	once	TRBD1	TRBJ2-1	TGTGCCAGCAGACCCCCGGACAGGATAGCAACATCCTACAATGAGCAGTTCTTC	CASRPPDRIATSYNEQFF
TRBV28	NA	TRBD2	TRBJ2-5	TGTGCCGGCGGGAGGGACCGTAGAGAGACCCAGTACTTC	CAGGRDRRETQYF
TRBV7-9	NA	TRBD1	TRBJ1-6	TGTGCCAGCAGCTTAGGGACTACGACAGGGAGTAATTCACCCCTCCACTTT	CASSLGTTTGSNSPLHF
TRBV6-1	once	NA	TRBJ1-4	TGTGCCAGCAGTCCCCCCGGGTCCAGAGGGGTAAAACTGTTTTTT	CASSPPGSRGVKLFF
TRBV5-6	NA	NA	TRBJ2-3	TGTGCCAGCAGTCCAGCATCTCTTTTGGATAGCACAGATACGCAGTATTTT	CASSPASLLDSTDTQYF
TRBV27	NA	NA	TRBJ1-1	TGTGCCAGCAGTTTATTCGGGAAGGGGAAGGCTGAAGCTTTCTTT	CASSLFGKGKAEAFF
TRBV7-3	few	TRBD1	TRBJ1-2	TGTGCCAGCAGCTTAGGACAGGGAGCTGGCTACACCTTC	CASSLGQGAGYTF
TRBV9	once	TRBD1	TRBJ2-5	TGTGCCAGCAGCGTAGCTCGACCACTCTTGGAACAGGGGCGTCTGCAAGGGACCCAGTACTTC	CASSVARPLLEQGRLQGTQYF
TRBV7-9	NA	TRBD2	TRBJ2-7	TGTGCCAGCAGCGAACTAGCGGGAGGGCCTAGTGAGCAGTACTTC	CASSELAGGPSEQYF
TRBV18	NA	TRBD1	TRBJ1-1	TGTGCCAGCTCACCCCAGGGGGACCACACTGAAGCTTTCTTT	CASSPQGDHTEAFF
TRBV5-5	NA	TRBD1	TRBJ1-2	TGTGCCAGCAGCTTGGGGGACAGTCGGGAGTGGACCTTC	CASSLGDSREWTF
TRBV28	NA	TRBD2	TRBJ2-7	TGTGCCAGCAGTTTATTAGAACTAGCGGGGGCCTACGAGCAGTACTTC	CASSLLELAGAYEQYF
TRBV4-3	NA	NA	TRBJ1-3	TGCGCCAGCAGCCAAGGGCCAGCGCAGGATGTCTCTGGAAACACCATATATTTT	CASSQGPAQDVSGNTIYF
TRBV4-1	NA	NA	TRBJ1-2	TGCGCCAGCAGCCAAGAAGGGGGAGGCTTCGACACTCTTGGTTTTGGCTACACCTTC	CASSQEGGGFDTLGFGYTF
TRBV7-9	NA	NA	TRBJ2-7	TGTGCCAGCAGCTCAGACAAAGGACTGGCCTCCTACGAGCAGTACTTC	CASSSDKGLASYEQYF
TRBV7-9	NA	NA	TRBJ1-1	TGTGCCAGCAGCCTCCCAAGGGGGGCGAACACTGAAGCTTTCTTT	CASSLPRGANTEAFF
TRBV25-1	NA	TRBD2	TRBJ2-3	TGTGCCAGCGGACTAGCGGGATCTAGCACAGATACGCAGTATTTT	CASGLAGSSTDTQYF
TRBV25-1	NA	NA	TRBJ1-4	TGTGCCAGCAGTATGGGGGGTGGTGAAAAACTGTTTTTT	CASSMGGGEKLFF
TRBV7-9	NA	NA	TRBJ2-1	TGTGCCAGCAGCTTGAGGAACAATGAGCAGTTCTTC	CASSLRNNEQFF
TRBV27	NA	NA	TRBJ2-3	TGTGCCAGCAGTACTGTCACAGATACGCAGTATTTT	CASSTVTDTQYF
TRBV4-1	NA	TRBD1	TRBJ1-4	TGCGCCAGCAGCCGCTGGACAGGGGGCGAAAAACTGTTTTTT	CASSRWTGGEKLFF
TRBV4-2	NA	TRBD2	TRBJ2-3	TGTGCCAGCAGCTCGGGACTAGCGTCAGATACGCAGTATTTT	CASSSGLASDTQYF
TRBV5-8	NA	NA	TRBJ1-3	TGTGCCAGCAGCCCCGTGGCGTACTCTGGAAACACCATATATTTT	CASSPVAYSGNTIYF
TRBV18	NA	NA	TRBJ2-6	TGTGCCAGCTCACCAGGAGGGCCCGCCTCTGGGGCCAACGTCCTGACTTTC	CASSPGGPASGANVLTF
TRBV18	NA	NA	TRBJ2-7	TGTGCCAGCTCACCCGGAGAGGAGCAGTACTTC	CASSPGEEQYF
TRBV5-5	NA	TRBD2	TRBJ2-1	TGTGCCAGCAGCAAAAGGACTAGCGGGAGCTCCTACAATGAGCAGTTCTTC	CASSKRTSGSSYNEQFF
TRBV19	NA	NA	TRBJ1-5	TGTGCCAGTAGTATCGGCCCGGCGCCGCCCCAGCATTTT	CASSIGPAPPQHF
TRBV5-4	NA	TRBD2	TRBJ2-3	TGTGCCAGCAGCCCATCGGGTAGCGGGGTAACAGATACGCAGTATTTT	CASSPSGSGVTDTQYF
TRBV6-5	NA	NA	TRBJ2-7	TGTGCCAGCAGTTCCGCAGGGGGCGGGAGCTACGAGCAGTACTTC	CASSSAGGGSYEQYF
TRBV29-1	NA	NA	TRBJ2-7	TGCAGCGCCCGTCGGGACGGCTACGAGCAGTACTTC	CSARRDGYEQYF
TRBV6-5	NA	NA	TRBJ1-1	TGTGCCAGCATTCCATCGGGGAACACTGAAGCTTTCTTT	CASIPSGNTEAFF
TRBV19	NA	NA	TRBJ1-1	TGTGCCAGTAGTATAGATTTTTTCAAGGACGGCGAAGCTTTCTTT	CASSIDFFKDGEAFF
TRBV2	NA	NA	TRBJ1-4	TGTGCCAGCACCCAACGGGCATATGCAACTAATGAAAAACTGTTTTTT	CASTQRAYATNEKLFF
TRBV6-1	NA	TRBD2	TRBJ2-7	TGTGCCAGCAGTGTTGGGACTACCTACGAGCAGTACTTC	CASSVGTTYEQYF
TRBV5-1	NA	NA	TRBJ2-1	TGCGCCAGCAGCTTAACGGGTTCATCCTACAATGAGCAGTTCTTC	CASSLTGSSYNEQFF
TRBV4-1	NA	NA	TRBJ2-5	TGCGCCAGCATGGGGGGCCAGACCCAGTACTTC	CASMGGQTQYF
TRBV7-9	NA	NA	TRBJ2-5	TGTGCCAGCAGCTATTGGGGGGTGAACCAAGAGACCCAGTACTTC	CASSYWGVNQETQYF
TRBV19	once	TRBD1	TRBJ2-2	TGTGCCAGTAGACAGGGGGCTCCCGGGGAGCTGTTTTTT	CASRQGAPGELFF
TRBV4-3	NA	NA	TRBJ2-7	TGCGCCAGCAGCCAAGATTACTCAGACCGGGCGTACGAGCAGTACTTC	CASSQDYSDRAYEQYF
TRBV10-3	NA	NA	TRBJ2-3	TGTGCCATCAGTGACCCCCTATCCTCGCCAGATACGCAGTATTTT	CAISDPLSSPDTQYF
TRBV10-3	NA	NA	TRBJ1-6	TGTGCCATCAGCTGGGGAGTTTCTAATTCACCCCTCCACTTT	CAISWGVSNSPLHF
TRBV28	NA	TRBD1	TRBJ1-4	TGTGCCAGCAGTATCACCACAGGGGGCGCGGAAAAACTGTTTTTT	CASSITTGGAEKLFF